This T cell receptor beta chain comes out of a study of blood T cell repertoires in COVID-19. About the study: T cells, B-cell-depleted T cells, or PBMCs supplied cDNA or gDNA.

Per the authors' pipeline: Estimation of nucleated cell counts relied on the amplification of reference gene primers. Produced via immunoSEQ multiplex PCR; TCRdb's table is partial and in-frame only. The V and J calls and clone size come from that table; D and trimming were worked out from the DNA. Of 150,000 to 200,000 clones listed, roughly 85% are singletons. The V end was cut by 1 base, the J end by 3 bases, with 4 bases between. Germline values: CDR1 MGHDK, CDR2 SYGVNS. This CDR3 has 12 residues. The receptor was isolated from a woman in her 50s with COVID-19, enrolled during active disease. The chain joins TRBV25-1 to TRBJ2-7; the D is unclear. The sequencing input was peripheral blood. Written as DNA, the CDR3 is TGTGCCAGCAGTGAATCGGGCTACGAGCAGTACTTC. Translation: CASSESGYEQYF.